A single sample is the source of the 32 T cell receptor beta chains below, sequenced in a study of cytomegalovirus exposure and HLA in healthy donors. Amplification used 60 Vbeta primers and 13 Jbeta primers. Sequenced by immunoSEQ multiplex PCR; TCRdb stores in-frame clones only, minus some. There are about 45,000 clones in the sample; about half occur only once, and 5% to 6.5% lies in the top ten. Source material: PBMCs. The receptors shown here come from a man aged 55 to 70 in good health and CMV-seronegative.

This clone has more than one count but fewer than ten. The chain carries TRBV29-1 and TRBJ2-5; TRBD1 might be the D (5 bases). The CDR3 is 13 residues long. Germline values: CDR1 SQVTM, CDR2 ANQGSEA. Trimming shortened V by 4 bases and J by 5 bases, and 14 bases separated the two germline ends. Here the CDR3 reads CSVVRGALETQYF. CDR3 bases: TGCAGCGTTGTAAGGGGCGCCCTGGAGACCCAGTACTTC. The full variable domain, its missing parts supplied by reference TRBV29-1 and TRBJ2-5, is SAVISQKPSRDICQRGTSLTIQCQVDSQVTMMFWYRQQPGQSLTLIATANQGSEATYESGFVIDKFPISRPNLTFSTLTVSNMSPEDSSIYLCSVVRGALETQYFGPGTRLLVL.

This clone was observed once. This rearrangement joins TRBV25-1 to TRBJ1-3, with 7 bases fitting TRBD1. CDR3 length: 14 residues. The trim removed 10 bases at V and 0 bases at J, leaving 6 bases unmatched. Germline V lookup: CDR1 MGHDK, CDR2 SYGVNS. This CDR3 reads CAKTTGCSGNTIYF. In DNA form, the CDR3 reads TGTGCCAAAACGACAGGGTGCTCTGGAAACACCATATATTTT.

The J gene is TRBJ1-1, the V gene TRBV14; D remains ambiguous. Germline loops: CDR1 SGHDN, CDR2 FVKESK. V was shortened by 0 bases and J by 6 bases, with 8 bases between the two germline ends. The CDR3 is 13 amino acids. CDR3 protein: CASSQDLTAEAFF. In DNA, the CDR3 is TGTGCCAGCAGCCAAGATTTAACAGCTGAAGCTTTCTTT.

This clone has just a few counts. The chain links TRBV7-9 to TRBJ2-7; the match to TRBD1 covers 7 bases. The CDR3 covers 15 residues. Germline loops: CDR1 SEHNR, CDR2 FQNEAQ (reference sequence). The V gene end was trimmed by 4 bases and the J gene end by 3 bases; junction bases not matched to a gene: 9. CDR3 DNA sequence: TGTGCCAGCAGCTATATCCGGGACAGCGACTACGAGCAGTACTTC. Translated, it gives CASSYIRDSDYEQYF.

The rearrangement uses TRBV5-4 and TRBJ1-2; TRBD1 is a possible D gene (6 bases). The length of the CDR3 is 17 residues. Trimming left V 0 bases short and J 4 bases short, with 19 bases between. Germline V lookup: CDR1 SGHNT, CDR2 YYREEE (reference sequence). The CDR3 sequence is CASSLAQGPRSGYGYTF. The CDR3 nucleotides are TGTGCCAGCAGCTTGGCACAGGGCCCCAGGTCGGGCTATGGCTACACCTTC.

The CDR3 region is CASTPGTSGSWEQYF. The DNA of the CDR3 is TGTGCCAGCACCCCTGGGACTAGCGGGAGTTGGGAGCAGTACTTC. The V gene is TRBV28, the J gene TRBJ2-7, with TRBD2 matching over 14 bases. Germline V gives CDR1 MDHEN, CDR2 SYDVKM. This CDR3 contains 15 residues. Unmatched junction bases numbered 9, after V lost 7 bases and J lost 7 bases.

This CDR3 reads CASSISGDSYNEQFF. DNA for the CDR3: TGTGCCAGCAGTATTAGCGGGGACTCCTACAATGAGCAGTTCTTC. V is TRBV2 and J is TRBJ2-1; TRBD2 aligns across 8 bases. This CDR3 has 15 residues. The germline CDR1 and CDR2 sequences are SNHLY and FYNNEI. The ends lost 5 bases at V and 0 bases at J; junction bases unmatched: 3.

The CDR3 DNA reads as TGTGCCAGCAGCCCGTATATGAACACTGAAGCTTTCTTT. Its translation: CASSPYMNTEAFF. The chain recombines TRBV16 with TRBJ1-1; D gene ambiguous. Germline CDR1 KGHSY, CDR2 FQNENV. The CDR3 runs to 13 residues. V dropped 4 bases and J dropped 0 bases, with 6 bases sitting between them.

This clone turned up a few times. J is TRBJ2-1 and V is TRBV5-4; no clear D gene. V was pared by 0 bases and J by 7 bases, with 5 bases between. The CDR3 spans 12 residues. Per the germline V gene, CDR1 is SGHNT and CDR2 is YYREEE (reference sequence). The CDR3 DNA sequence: TGTGCCAGCAGCTTGGTCCGGAATGAGCAGTTCTTC. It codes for CASSLVRNEQFF. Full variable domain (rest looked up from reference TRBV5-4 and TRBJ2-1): ETGVTQSPTHLIKTRGQQVTLRCSSQSGHNTVSWYQQALGQGPQFIFQYYREEENGRGNFPPRFSGLQFPNYSSELNVNALELDDSALYLCASSLVRNEQFFGPGTRLTVL.

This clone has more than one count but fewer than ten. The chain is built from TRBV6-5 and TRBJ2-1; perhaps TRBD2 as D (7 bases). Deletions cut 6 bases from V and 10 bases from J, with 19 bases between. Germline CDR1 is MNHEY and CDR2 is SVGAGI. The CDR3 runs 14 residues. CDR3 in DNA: TGTGCCAGCAGGGGCGGGGGCAGCAATCAAGAGCAGTTCTTC. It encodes CASRGGGSNQEQFF.

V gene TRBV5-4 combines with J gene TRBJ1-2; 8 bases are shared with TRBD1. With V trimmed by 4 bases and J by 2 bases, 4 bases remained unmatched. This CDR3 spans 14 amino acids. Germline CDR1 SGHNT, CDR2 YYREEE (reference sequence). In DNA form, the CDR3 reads TGTGCCAGCAGCCTACGGACAGGGAACTATGGCTACACCTTC. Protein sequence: CASSLRTGNYGYTF.

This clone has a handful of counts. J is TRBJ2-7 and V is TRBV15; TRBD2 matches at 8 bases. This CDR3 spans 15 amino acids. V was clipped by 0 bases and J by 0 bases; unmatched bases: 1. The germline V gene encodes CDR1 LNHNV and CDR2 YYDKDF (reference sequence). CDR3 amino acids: CATSRESGSSYEQYF. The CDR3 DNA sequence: TGTGCCACCAGCAGAGAAAGCGGGAGCTCCTACGAGCAGTACTTC. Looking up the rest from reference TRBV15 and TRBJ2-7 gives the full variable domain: DAMVIQNPRYQVTQFGKPVTLSCSQTLNHNVMYWYQQKSSQAPKLLFHYYDKDFNNEADTPDNFQSRRPNTSFCFLDIRSPGLGDTAMYLCATSRESGSSYEQYFGPGTRLTVT.

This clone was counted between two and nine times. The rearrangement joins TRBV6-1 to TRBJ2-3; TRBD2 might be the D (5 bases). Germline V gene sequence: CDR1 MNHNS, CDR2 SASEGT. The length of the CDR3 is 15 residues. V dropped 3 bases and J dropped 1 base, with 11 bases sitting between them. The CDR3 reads CASSDRPEGTDTQYF. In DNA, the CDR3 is TGTGCCAGCAGTGACCGGCCGGAGGGCACAGATACGCAGTATTTT.

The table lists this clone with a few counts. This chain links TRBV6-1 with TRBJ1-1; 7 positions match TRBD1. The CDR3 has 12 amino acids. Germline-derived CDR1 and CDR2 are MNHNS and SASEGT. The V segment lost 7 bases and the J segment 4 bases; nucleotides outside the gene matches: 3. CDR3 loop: CASMTGITEAFF. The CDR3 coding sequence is TGTGCCAGCATGACAGGGATCACTGAAGCTTTCTTT.

DNA of the CDR3: TGTGCCAGCAGCCCCACCGGGACAGGGTCCTACAATGAGCAGTTCTTC. Translating it yields CASSPTGTGSYNEQFF. V and J are TRBV7-2 and TRBJ2-1; the match to TRBD1 covers 9 bases. V lost 5 bases, J lost 1 base, and 6 bases stayed unmatched. Germline assignment: CDR1 SGHTA and CDR2 FQGNSA. This CDR3 spans 16 amino acids.

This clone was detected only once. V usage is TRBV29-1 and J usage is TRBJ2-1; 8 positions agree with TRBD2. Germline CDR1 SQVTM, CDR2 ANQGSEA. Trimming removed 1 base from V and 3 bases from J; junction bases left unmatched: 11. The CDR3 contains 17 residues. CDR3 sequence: CSVEVQGSGTLYNEQFF. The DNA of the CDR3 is TGCAGCGTTGAAGTTCAGGGTAGCGGGACTCTCTACAATGAGCAGTTCTTC.

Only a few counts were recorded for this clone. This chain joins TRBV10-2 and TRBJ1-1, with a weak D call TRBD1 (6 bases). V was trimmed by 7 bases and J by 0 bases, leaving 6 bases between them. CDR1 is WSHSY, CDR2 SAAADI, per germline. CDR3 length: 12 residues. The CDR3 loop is CASKGVNTEAFF. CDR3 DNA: TGCGCCAGCAAGGGGGTGAACACTGAAGCTTTCTTT.

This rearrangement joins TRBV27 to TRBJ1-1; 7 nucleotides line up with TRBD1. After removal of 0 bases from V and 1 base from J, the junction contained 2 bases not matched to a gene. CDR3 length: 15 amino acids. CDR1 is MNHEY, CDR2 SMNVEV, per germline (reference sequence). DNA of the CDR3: TGTGCCAGCAGTTTATCCGGGACAGCGAACACTGAAGCTTTCTTT. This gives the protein CASSLSGTANTEAFF.

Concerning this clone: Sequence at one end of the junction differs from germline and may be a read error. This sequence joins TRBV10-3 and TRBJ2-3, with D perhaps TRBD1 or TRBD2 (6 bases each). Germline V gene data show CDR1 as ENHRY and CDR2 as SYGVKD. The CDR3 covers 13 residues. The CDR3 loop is CAVRGLSTDTQYF. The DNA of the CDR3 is TGTGCCGTCAGGGGACTTAGCACAGATACGCAGTATTTT.

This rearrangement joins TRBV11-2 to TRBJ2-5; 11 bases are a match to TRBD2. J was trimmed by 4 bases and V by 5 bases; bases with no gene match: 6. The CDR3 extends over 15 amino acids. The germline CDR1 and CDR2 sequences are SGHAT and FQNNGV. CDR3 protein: CASSPLAGVGETQYF. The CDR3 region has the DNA TGTGCCAGCAGCCCACTAGCGGGAGTCGGAGAGACCCAGTACTTC.

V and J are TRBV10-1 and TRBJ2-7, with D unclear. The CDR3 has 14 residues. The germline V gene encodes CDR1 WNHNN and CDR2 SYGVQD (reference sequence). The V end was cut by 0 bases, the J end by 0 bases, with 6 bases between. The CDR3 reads CASSESLYSYEQYF. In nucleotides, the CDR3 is TGCGCCAGCAGTGAGTCTCTATACTCCTACGAGCAGTACTTC.

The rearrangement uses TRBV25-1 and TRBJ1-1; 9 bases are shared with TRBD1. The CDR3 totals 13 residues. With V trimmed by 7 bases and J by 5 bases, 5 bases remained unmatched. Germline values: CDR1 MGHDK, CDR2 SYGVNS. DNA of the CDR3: TGTGCCAGCACCCAGACAGGGGGGACTGAAGCTTTCTTT. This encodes CASTQTGGTEAFF.

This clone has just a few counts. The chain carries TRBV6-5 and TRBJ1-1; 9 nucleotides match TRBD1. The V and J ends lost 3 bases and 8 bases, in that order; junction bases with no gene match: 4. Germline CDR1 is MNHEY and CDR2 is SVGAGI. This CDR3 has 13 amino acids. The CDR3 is CASSYETGGEAFF. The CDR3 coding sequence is TGTGCCAGCAGTTATGAGACAGGGGGAGAAGCTTTCTTT.

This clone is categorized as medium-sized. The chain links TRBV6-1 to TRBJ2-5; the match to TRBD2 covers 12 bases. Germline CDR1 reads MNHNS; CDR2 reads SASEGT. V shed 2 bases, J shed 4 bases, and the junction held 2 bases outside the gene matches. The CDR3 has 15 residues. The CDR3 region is CASSELAGGPETQYF. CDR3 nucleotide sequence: TGTGCCAGCAGTGAACTAGCGGGAGGGCCAGAGACCCAGTACTTC.

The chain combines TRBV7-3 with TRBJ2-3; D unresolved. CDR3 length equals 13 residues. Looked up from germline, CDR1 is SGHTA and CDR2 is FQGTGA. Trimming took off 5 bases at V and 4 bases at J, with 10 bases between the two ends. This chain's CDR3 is CASSPSIADTQYF. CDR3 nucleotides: TGTGCCAGCAGCCCTTCCATAGCAGATACGCAGTATTTT.

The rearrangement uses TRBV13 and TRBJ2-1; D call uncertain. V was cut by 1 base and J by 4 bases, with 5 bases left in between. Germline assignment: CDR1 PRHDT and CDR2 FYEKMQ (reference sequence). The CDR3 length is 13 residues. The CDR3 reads CASSLAGYNEQFF. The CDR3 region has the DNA TGTGCCAGCAGCTTAGCGGGTTACAATGAGCAGTTCTTC.

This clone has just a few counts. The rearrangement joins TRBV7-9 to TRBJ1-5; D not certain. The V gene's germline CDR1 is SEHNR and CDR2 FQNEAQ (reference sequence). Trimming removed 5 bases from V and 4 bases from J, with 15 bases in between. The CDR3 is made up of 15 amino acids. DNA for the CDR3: TGTGCCAGCAGCCCGCTGGGCGGGGAGAATCAGCCCCAGCATTTT. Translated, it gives CASSPLGGENQPQHF.

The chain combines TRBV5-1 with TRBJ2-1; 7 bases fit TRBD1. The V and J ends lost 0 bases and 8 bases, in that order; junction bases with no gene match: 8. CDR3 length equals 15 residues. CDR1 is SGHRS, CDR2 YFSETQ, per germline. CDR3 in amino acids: CASSLEMTGFDEQFF. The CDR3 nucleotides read TGCGCCAGCAGCTTGGAAATGACAGGGTTTGATGAGCAGTTCTTC.

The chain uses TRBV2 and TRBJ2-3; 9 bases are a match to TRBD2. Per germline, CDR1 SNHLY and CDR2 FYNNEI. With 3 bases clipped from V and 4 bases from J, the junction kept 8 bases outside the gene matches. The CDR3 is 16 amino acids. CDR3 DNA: TGTGCCAGCAGTGATCGGGCGGGAGGGGGCGCAGATACGCAGTATTTT. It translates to CASSDRAGGGADTQYF.

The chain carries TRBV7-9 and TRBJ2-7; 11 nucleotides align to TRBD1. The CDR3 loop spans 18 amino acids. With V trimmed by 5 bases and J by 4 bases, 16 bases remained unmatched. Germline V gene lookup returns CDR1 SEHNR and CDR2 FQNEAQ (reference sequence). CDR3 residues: CASSGRPGTGGKGYEQYF. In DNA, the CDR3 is TGTGCCAGCAGCGGACGGCCCGGGACAGGGGGAAAAGGGTACGAGCAGTACTTC.

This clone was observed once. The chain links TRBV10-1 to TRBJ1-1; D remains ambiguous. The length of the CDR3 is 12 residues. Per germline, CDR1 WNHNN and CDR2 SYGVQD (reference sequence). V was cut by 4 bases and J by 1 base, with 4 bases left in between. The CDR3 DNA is TGCGCCAGCAGTGCCGGGAACACTGAAGCTTTCTTT. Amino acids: CASSAGNTEAFF.

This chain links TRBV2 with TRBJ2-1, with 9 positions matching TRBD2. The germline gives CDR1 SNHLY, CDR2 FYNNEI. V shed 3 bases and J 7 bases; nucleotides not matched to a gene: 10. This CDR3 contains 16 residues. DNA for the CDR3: TGTGCCAGCAGTGAGTTTCGGCGGGAGGGCCTGAATGAGCAGTTCTTC. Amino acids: CASSEFRREGLNEQFF.